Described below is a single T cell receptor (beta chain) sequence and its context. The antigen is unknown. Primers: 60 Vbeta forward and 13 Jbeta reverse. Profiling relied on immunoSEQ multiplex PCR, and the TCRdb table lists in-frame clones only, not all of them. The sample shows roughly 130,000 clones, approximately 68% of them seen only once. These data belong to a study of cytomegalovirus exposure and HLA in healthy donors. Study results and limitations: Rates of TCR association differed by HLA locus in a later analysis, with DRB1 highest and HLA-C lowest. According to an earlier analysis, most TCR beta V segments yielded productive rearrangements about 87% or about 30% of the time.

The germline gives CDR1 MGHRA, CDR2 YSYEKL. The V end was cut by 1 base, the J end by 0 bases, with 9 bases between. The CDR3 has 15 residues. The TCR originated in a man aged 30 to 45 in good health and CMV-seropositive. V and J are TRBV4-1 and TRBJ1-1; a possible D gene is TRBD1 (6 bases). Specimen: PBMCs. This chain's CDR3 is CASSQVAGVNTEAFF. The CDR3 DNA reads TGCGCCAGCAGCCAAGTGGCAGGGGTGAACACTGAAGCTTTCTTT.